The 13 T cell receptor beta chains given below trace back to one sample, sequenced in a study of T-cell memory formation after mild COVID-19. TCRdb re-derived calls from the 5' RACE reads in MiXCR, one entry per CDR3 protein. The profile covers 450,000 to 650,000 distinct CDR3 sequences, with more than 15% appearing a single time and 9.5% to 15% taken by the ten largest. The sequencing sample was made of PBMCs or a T cell subset sorted from them (not recorded which). The receptors here all came from an adult woman who had mild COVID-19 (a few samples of this study predate the infection). Cell type and time point are not known.

The CDR3 bases are TGTGCCAGCTCACCACCGAAGAAAGACACCGGGGAGCTGTTTTTT. It codes for CASSPPKKDTGELFF. V gene TRBV18 combines with J gene TRBJ2-2; unclear D gene. CDR3 size: 15 residues. V lost 0 bases to trimming and J lost 3 bases, with 8 bases between them. CDR1 and CDR2 from the germline V gene are KGHSH and LQKENI.

The chain joins TRBV20-1 to TRBJ1-4; weak D call: TRBD1 (6 bases). V shed 2 bases and J shed 4 bases, with 20 bases lying between them. The CDR3 length is 17 residues. CDR1 is DFQATT, CDR2 SNEGSKA, per germline (reference sequence). The CDR3 loop reads CSARTYTGQSGNEKLFF. CDR3 nucleotides: TGCAGTGCTAGAACTTATACCGGACAGTCTGGTAATGAAAAACTGTTTTTT.

This clonotype was detected a few times. J is TRBJ1-2 and V is TRBV30; TRBD1 agrees at 10 bases. The germline gives CDR1 GTSNPN, CDR2 SVGIG (reference sequence). J was trimmed by 3 bases and V by 1 base; bases with no gene match: 5. The CDR3 has 15 amino acids. DNA of the CDR3: TGTGCCTGGAGTGCCGCCGGGACAGGGGACTATGGCTACACCTTC. Translation gives CAWSAAGTGDYGYTF.

The CDR3 protein is CASSLGRLGNTEAFF. The CDR3 nucleotides are TGTGCCAGCAGCTTAGGCAGATTAGGAAACACTGAAGCTTTCTTT. The chain recombines TRBV7-3 with TRBJ1-1; D gene uncertain. The germline CDR1 and CDR2 sequences are SGHTA and FQGTGA. Trimming cost V 2 bases and J 2 bases, with 12 bases left between them. The CDR3 has 15 amino acids.

This clonotype has only a few counts. This chain links TRBV19 with TRBJ2-1; D remains unclear. Trimming took 0 bases from V and 5 from J, leaving 8 bases between them. There are 14 residues in the CDR3. Germline V gene data show CDR1 as LNHDA and CDR2 as SQIVND (reference sequence). CDR3 DNA sequence: TGTGCCAGTAGTATAGATCGGGCCCACAATGAGCAGTTCTTC. It yields the protein CASSIDRAHNEQFF.

There are a few counts of this clonotype. The chain is built from TRBV7-9 and TRBJ1-4, with D possibly matching TRBD1 (5 bases). The ends were cut back, 4 bases at V and 2 bases at J, with 14 bases in the middle. Per the germline V gene, CDR1 is SEHNR and CDR2 is FQNEAQ (reference sequence). CDR3 size: 16 residues. CDR3 nucleotides: TGTGCCAGCAGCTCAAGTCCCTGGGGCACTAATGAAAAACTGTTTTTT. It translates to CASSSSPWGTNEKLFF.

This clonotype was observed at least ten times. The chain uses TRBV5-4 and TRBJ2-3; D tentatively reads TRBD1 or TRBD2 (6 bases each). Trimming took off 5 bases at V and 3 bases at J, with 22 bases between the two ends. This CDR3 region has 17 residues. Germline lookup yields CDR1 SGHNT and CDR2 YYREEE (reference sequence). Here the CDR3 DNA reads TGTGCCAGCAGTCTCCGGTTGTTGGGGGGCCGGACAGATACGCAGTATTTT. Translation: CASSLRLLGGRTDTQYF. Based on the CDR3 plus reference TRBV5-4 and TRBJ2-3, the full variable domain is ETGVTQSPTHLIKTRGQQVTLRCSSQSGHNTVSWYQQALGQGPQFIFQYYREEENGRGNFPPRFSGLQFPNYSSELNVNALELDDSALYLCASSLRLLGGRTDTQYFGPGTRLTVL.

This clonotype was counted only a few times. This rearrangement joins TRBV30 to TRBJ1-2; D is unclear. Germline V lookup: CDR1 GTSNPN, CDR2 SVGIG (reference sequence). V lost 1 base to trimming and J lost 3 bases, with 3 bases between them. The CDR3 runs 11 residues. The CDR3 DNA is TGTGCCTGGAGTGCCGACTATGGCTACACCTTC. This encodes CAWSADYGYTF.

This clonotype was detected a few times. This sequence joins TRBV10-3 and TRBJ2-7, with D unclear. Trimming took off 4 bases at V and 3 bases at J, with 10 bases between the two ends. Germline CDR1 and CDR2: ENHRY and SYGVKD. This CDR3 contains 13 residues. CDR3 bases: TGTGCCATCAGTGTTGAGAGAAACTACGAGCAGTACTTC. It encodes CAISVERNYEQYF.

In this sample, this clonotype turned up many times. This sequence joins TRBV5-1 and TRBJ2-7; D is ambiguous. The CDR3 runs 12 residues. Deletions cut 3 bases from V and 3 bases from J, with 7 bases between. Germline CDR1 is SGHRS and CDR2 is YFSETQ. The CDR3 protein is CASSSGNYEQYF. CDR3 nucleotide sequence: TGCGCCAGCAGCTCCGGAAACTACGAGCAGTACTTC.

The rearrangement joins TRBV29-1 to TRBJ2-5; D tentatively reads TRBD1 or TRBD2 (6 bases each). V gave up 2 bases and J gave up 5 bases, with 18 bases separating them. Looked up from germline, CDR1 is SQVTM and CDR2 is ANQGSEA. There are 15 residues in the CDR3. CDR3 in amino acids: CSVEIDPGAWETQYF. CDR3 bases: TGCAGCGTTGAAATAGACCCGGGGGCCTGGGAGACCCAGTACTTC.

V usage is TRBV7-3 and J usage is TRBJ2-2, with D possibly TRBD2 on 5 matching bases. The CDR3 consists of 18 residues. Deletions cut 0 bases from V and 7 bases from J, with 21 bases between. Germline-derived CDR1 and CDR2 are SGHTA and FQGTGA. This CDR3 is CASSLTLLGAAGGGELFF. CDR3 sequence (DNA): TGTGCCAGCAGCTTAACGTTGCTTGGAGCCGCCGGAGGCGGGGAGCTGTTTTTT.

In its sample, this clonotype was seen a few times. V is TRBV6-2 or TRBV6-3 and J is TRBJ2-7, with 8 bases identical to TRBD2. Germline V gene data show CDR1 as MNHEY and CDR2 as SVGEGT. The length of the CDR3 is 15 residues. V lost 4 bases, J lost 4 bases, and 9 bases stayed unmatched. Here the CDR3 reads CASSSRISGIYEQYF. The CDR3 DNA sequence: TGTGCCAGCAGTTCCCGGATTAGCGGGATTTACGAGCAGTACTTC.